The sequence of this T cell receptor (beta chain) was determined in a study of blood T cells in healthy people across ages. The table lists this clonotype with a few counts. PCR was performed a second time for about 7 to 11 cycles using a sample-barcoded 5' primer and a J-beta primer mix. Each CDR3 protein gets one entry after TCRdb re-called the 5' RACE reads with MiXCR. The table shows 1,100,000 or so distinct CDR3 sequences, with roughly 45% occurring only once. Trimming stripped 9 bases from V and 4 bases from J, with 15 bases between. CDR1 is SGHVS and CDR2 is FNYEAQ in the germline V gene. This CDR3 is built from 13 residues.

The sequence was collected from a woman aged 60 to 75 in good health. The rearrangement joins TRBV7-6 to TRBJ1-1; maybe TRBD1 (5 bases). Sequenced: blood. CDR3 residues: CASGRGGGTEAFF. CDR3 coding DNA: TGTGCCAGTGGACGGGGCGGAGGCACTGAAGCTTTCTTT.